This T cell receptor beta chain was documented in a study of T cell responses to AZD1222 COVID-19 vaccine. Pooled in the analysis were second doses at about 4 or about 12 weeks. Study-wide results and limits: White British donors predominated, females outnumbered males, and clonal diversity was possibly underestimated. There were vaccine-associated CD4 TCRs across spike, dominant at 160-218 and 743-854.

Only in-frame clones appear in the TCRdb table, and some are missing; sequencing was by immunoSEQ multiplex PCR. The data show 250,000 to 300,000 clones, 90% to 95% seen once. The CDR3 sequence is 12 residues long. Trimming took off 0 bases at V and 10 bases at J, with 7 bases between the two ends. Germline lookup yields CDR1 SGHVS and CDR2 FQNEAQ. Turning to this clone: Its antigen is not identified.

The J gene is TRBJ2-1, the V gene TRBV7-8; TRBD2 is a possible D gene (6 bases). The material sequenced was peripheral blood, taken 28 days after the second AZD1222 dose. This clonotype was sampled from an adult who received the AZD1222 COVID-19 vaccine. The CDR3: CASSLAAGEQFF. The CDR3 DNA is TGTGCCAGCAGCTTAGCGGCGGGGGAGCAGTTCTTC.